A selection of T cell receptor beta chains follows, all from one sample in a study of blood T cells in healthy people across ages. TCRdb reanalysed the 5' RACE reads using MiXCR and keeps one entry per CDR3 protein. The sample consists of around 800,000 distinct CDR3 sequences, 40% to 50% of them appearing once. The specimen sequenced was blood. These receptors were collected from a man between 60 and 75 years old in good health. CDR3s include the opening cysteine and the closing phenylalanine or tryptophan. D genes are given only for firm matches. Part of the rows lack a size; the others show once, few, many or a class for expanded clones.

size	J	D	V	CDR3	DNA
.	TRBJ2-7	TRBD1	TRBV6-5	CASTPGQGPGEQYF	TGTGCCAGCACCCCAGGACAGGGCCCAGGCGAGCAGTACTTC
.	TRBJ2-5	TRBD1	TRBV7-8	CASSANTRTGGETQYF	TGTGCCAGCAGCGCCAATACTCGGACAGGGGGAGAGACCCAGTACTTC
.	TRBJ2-5	TRBD1	TRBV5-1	CASHSGTGYQETQYF	TGCGCCAGCCACTCCGGGACAGGATACCAAGAGACCCAGTACTTC
.	TRBJ2-2	.	TRBV4-3	CARSQDPPKSRYTGELFF	TGCGCCCGCAGCCAAGATCCTCCGAAAAGCCGATACACCGGGGAGCTGTTTTTT
.	TRBJ1-1	.	TRBV7-2	CASSRRRAMNTEAFF	TGTGCCAGCAGCAGGCGTAGGGCGATGAACACTGAAGCTTTCTTT
few	TRBJ1-6	.	TRBV3-1	CASSPIRLINNSPLHF	TGTGCCAGCAGCCCGATTAGACTCATCAATAATTCACCCCTCCACTTT
.	TRBJ1-6	.	TRBV20-1	CSARDRSPLHF	TGCAGTGCTAGAGATCGCTCACCCCTCCACTTT
.	TRBJ2-7	.	TRBV7-2	CASSFSYQGEQYF	TGTGCCAGCAGCTTCAGTTATCAGGGCGAGCAGTACTTC
.	TRBJ2-5	TRBD2	TRBV12-3/TRBV12-4	CASRLGLAGVHEQYF	TGTGCCAGCAGACTCGGACTAGCGGGGGTCCATGAGCAGTACTTC
few	TRBJ2-7	.	TRBV7-8	CASSVEGRPYEQYF	TGTGCCAGCAGCGTAGAAGGCAGACCCTACGAGCAGTACTTC
.	TRBJ2-3	.	TRBV7-9	CASSLEFAGSTDTQYF	TGTGCCAGCAGCTTAGAGTTTGCGGGCAGCACAGATACGCAGTATTTT
.	TRBJ2-1	TRBD1	TRBV7-9	CASSPTGGIYNEQFF	TGTGCCAGCAGCCCTACAGGGGGCATATACAATGAGCAGTTCTTC
many	TRBJ2-5	.	TRBV11-2	CASSLDWHSWNQYF	TGTGCCAGCAGCTTAGATTGGCACAGTTGGAACCAGTACTTC
.	TRBJ1-1	.	TRBV6-2/TRBV6-3	CASSYRRSSEAFF	TGTGCCAGCAGTTATCGAAGAAGTTCTGAAGCTTTCTTT
many	TRBJ1-2	.	TRBV5-6	CASSVQGSFDGYTF	TGTGCCAGCAGCGTACAGGGATCCTTTGATGGCTACACCTTC
few	TRBJ1-1	.	TRBV7-2	CASSLGGESTEAFF	TGTGCCAGCAGCTTAGGGGGTGAAAGCACTGAAGCTTTCTTT
.	TRBJ2-5	TRBD2	TRBV12-3/TRBV12-4	CASSLSGGAQTQYF	TGTGCCAGCAGTTTAAGCGGGGGGGCTCAGACCCAGTACTTC
few	TRBJ2-6	.	TRBV3-1	CASSLMQGSGANVLTF	TGTGCCAGCAGCCTCATGCAGGGATCTGGGGCCAACGTCCTGACTTTC
.	TRBJ2-7	TRBD1	TRBV27	CASRGPGQGYEQYF	TGTGCCAGCAGAGGACCGGGACAGGGCTACGAGCAGTACTTC
many	TRBJ1-2	.	TRBV30	CAWSRDSSVGYTF	TGTGCCTGGAGCCGCGATTCCTCGGTCGGCTACACCTTC
few	TRBJ1-2	.	TRBV6-1	CASSGRIYGYTF	TGTGCCAGCAGTGGAAGGATCTATGGCTACACCTTC
few	TRBJ2-7	TRBD1	TRBV12-3/TRBV12-4	CASRQGGYEQYF	TGTGCCAGCAGACAGGGGGGCTACGAGCAGTACTTC
.	TRBJ1-1	.	TRBV3-1	CASSQDSNRFRNTEAFF	TGTGCCAGCAGCCAAGATTCGAACCGCTTCAGGAACACTGAAGCTTTCTTT
.	TRBJ1-1	.	TRBV29-1	CSVRYGTYKNTEAFF	TGCAGCGTCCGGTATGGGACTTACAAGAACACTGAAGCTTTCTTT
.	TRBJ2-7	.	TRBV29-1	CGALYSNSYEQYF	TGCGGCGCTCTATATTCGAACTCCTACGAGCAGTACTTC
.	TRBJ1-2	.	TRBV5-8	CASAFTEGYTF	TGTGCCAGCGCCTTTACGGAGGGCTACACCTTC
.	TRBJ2-1	.	TRBV5-5	CASSLVPGVYNEQFF	TGTGCCAGCAGCTTGGTCCCAGGGGTCTACAATGAGCAGTTCTTC
.	TRBJ1-6	TRBD1	TRBV3-1	CASSQGVNRGNSPLHF	TGTGCCAGCAGCCAAGGGGTCAACAGGGGAAATTCACCCCTCCACTTT
.	TRBJ1-5	.	TRBV6-2/TRBV6-3	CASSYFGTVNQPQHF	TGTGCCAGCAGTTACTTTGGAACGGTTAATCAGCCCCAGCATTTT
.	TRBJ2-3	TRBD2	TRBV20-1	CSARPLAGGHGGTDTQYF	TGCAGTGCTAGACCCCTGGCGGGAGGGCACGGGGGCACAGATACGCAGTATTTT